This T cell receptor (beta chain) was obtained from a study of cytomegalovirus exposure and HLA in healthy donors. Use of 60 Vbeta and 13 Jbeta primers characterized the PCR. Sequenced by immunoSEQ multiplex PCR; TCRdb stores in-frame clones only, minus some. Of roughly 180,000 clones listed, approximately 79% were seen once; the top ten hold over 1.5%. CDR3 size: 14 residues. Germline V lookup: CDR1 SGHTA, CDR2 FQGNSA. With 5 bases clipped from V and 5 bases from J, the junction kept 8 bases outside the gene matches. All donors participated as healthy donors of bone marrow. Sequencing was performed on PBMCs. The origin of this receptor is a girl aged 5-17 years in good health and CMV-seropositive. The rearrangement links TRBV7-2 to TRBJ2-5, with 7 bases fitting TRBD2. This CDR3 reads CASSPLLGGETQYF. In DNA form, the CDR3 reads TGTGCCAGCAGCCCCCTCCTCGGGGGGGAGACCCAGTACTTC.